Below are 5 T cell receptor beta chains sequenced from a single sample in a study of blood T cell repertoires in COVID-19. Some clones are missing from TCRdb's copy, which holds only in-frame ones; the method was immunoSEQ multiplex PCR. The data contain roughly 290,000 clones, about nine tenths of them singletons. Specimen: peripheral blood. These receptors came from a woman aged 25 to 39 with COVID-19, enrolled during active disease.

The chain carries TRBV18 and TRBJ2-1; weak D call: TRBD1 (6 bases). This CDR3 is 13 amino acids long. The germline CDR1 and CDR2 sequences are KGHSH and LQKENI. V was trimmed by 6 bases and J by 9 bases, leaving 15 bases between them. In nucleotides, the CDR3 is TGTGCCAGCTCGACCAGGGGAGAAGGTGAGCAGTTCTTC. Translated, it gives CASSTRGEGEQFF. Full variable domain (remainder filled in from reference TRBV18 and TRBJ2-1): NAGVMQNPRHLVRRRGQEARLRCSPMKGHSHVYWYRQLPEEGLKFMVYLQKENIIDESGMPKERFSAEFPKEGPSILRIQQVVRGDSAAYFCASSTRGEGEQFFGPGTRLTVL.

V and J are TRBV27 and TRBJ2-2, with a weak D call TRBD2 (6 bases). V was trimmed by 4 bases and J by 1 base, leaving 10 bases between them. Per the germline V gene, CDR1 is MNHEY and CDR2 is SMNVEV (reference sequence). The CDR3 is 15 residues long. The CDR3 nucleotides are TGTGCCAGCAGTTGGGGGGTAAAGAACACCGGGGAGCTGTTTTTT. Its protein is CASSWGVKNTGELFF.

The rearrangement uses TRBV9 and TRBJ1-2, with 7 bases lining up with TRBD1. Per germline, CDR1 SGDLS and CDR2 YYNGEE. The CDR3 spans 14 residues. V lost 1 base to trimming and J lost 7 bases; unmatched junction nucleotides: 7. CDR3 nucleotides: TGTGCCAGCAGCGTAACCGGGACAGTTGGTGGCTACACCTTC. Encoded protein: CASSVTGTVGGYTF.

The V call is TRBV9, the J call TRBJ2-5; 8 nucleotides align to TRBD2. CDR3 length equals 14 residues. CDR1 and CDR2 (germline): SGDLS, YYNGEE. V dropped 4 bases and J dropped 5; count of bases not matched to a gene: 7. The CDR3 DNA reads TGTGCCAGCAGCCCCCGGCCTAGCGGGGAGACCCAGTACTTC. Protein sequence: CASSPRPSGETQYF.

The chain joins TRBV12-2 to TRBJ1-5. TRBV12-2 is recorded as a pseudogene. The CDR3 extends over 19 amino acids. The CDR3 here is CASRLFRVKGGLSNQPQHF. CDR3 sequence (DNA): TGTGCAAGTCGCTTATTCAGGGTAAAGGGGGGGCTTAGCAATCAGCCCCAGCATTTT.